Detailed here is one T cell receptor beta chain. With 2 bases removed from V and 4 bases from J, the gap between germline ends came to 8 bases. The CDR3 covers 13 residues. The germline gives CDR1 SNHLY, CDR2 FYNNEI. The sample is drawn from a study of control samples from healthy donors and cancer patients. Here immunoSEQ multiplex PCR was the method, and the copy in TCRdb shows in-frame clones only, minus some. The sample carries around 82,000 clones, about 87% recorded once. This chain connects TRBV2 to TRBJ1-1; D is undetermined. Sequenced material: blood. This receptor was taken from a man aged 50-60 years in good health. The CDR3 sequence is CASSELGSTEAFF. CDR3 DNA: TGTGCCAGCAGTGAATTGGGGAGCACTGAAGCTTTCTTT.